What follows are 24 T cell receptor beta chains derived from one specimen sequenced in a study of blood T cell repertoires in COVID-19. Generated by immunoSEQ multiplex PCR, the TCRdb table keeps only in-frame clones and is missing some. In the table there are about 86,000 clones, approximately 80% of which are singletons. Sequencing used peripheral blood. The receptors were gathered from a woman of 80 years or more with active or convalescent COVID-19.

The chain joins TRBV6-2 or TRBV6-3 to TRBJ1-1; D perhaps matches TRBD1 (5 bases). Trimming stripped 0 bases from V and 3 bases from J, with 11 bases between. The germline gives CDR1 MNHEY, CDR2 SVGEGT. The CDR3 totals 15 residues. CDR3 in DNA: TGTGCCAGCAGTTACTCGATGGGGGGGGACACTGAAGCTTTCTTT. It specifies CASSYSMGGDTEAFF.

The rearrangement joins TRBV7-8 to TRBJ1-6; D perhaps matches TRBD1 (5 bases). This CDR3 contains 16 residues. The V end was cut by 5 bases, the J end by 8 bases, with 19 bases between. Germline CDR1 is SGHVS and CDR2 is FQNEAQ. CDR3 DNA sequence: TGTGCCAGCAGCAGACGGGCTCAGGGTGTCGATTCACCCCTCCACTTT. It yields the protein CASSRRAQGVDSPLHF.

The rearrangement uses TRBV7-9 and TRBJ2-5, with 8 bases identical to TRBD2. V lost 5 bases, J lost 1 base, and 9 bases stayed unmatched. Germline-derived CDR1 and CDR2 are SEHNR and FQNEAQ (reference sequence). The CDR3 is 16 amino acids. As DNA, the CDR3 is TGTGCCAGCAGCCCCGGGGTAGCGGGGACCCAAGAGACCCAGTACTTC. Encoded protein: CASSPGVAGTQETQYF.

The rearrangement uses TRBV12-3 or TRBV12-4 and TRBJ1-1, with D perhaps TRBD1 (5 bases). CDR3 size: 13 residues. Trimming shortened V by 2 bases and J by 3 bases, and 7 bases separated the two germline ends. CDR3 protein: CASSLSRDTEAFF. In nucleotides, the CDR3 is TGTGCCAGCAGTTTAAGCAGGGACACTGAAGCTTTCTTT.

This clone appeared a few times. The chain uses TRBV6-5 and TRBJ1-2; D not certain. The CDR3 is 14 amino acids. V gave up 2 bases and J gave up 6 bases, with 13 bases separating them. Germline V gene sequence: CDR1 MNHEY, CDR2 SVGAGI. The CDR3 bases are TGTGCCAGCAGTTACGGAGAAGCGAGGAATGGCTACACCTTC. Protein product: CASSYGEARNGYTF.

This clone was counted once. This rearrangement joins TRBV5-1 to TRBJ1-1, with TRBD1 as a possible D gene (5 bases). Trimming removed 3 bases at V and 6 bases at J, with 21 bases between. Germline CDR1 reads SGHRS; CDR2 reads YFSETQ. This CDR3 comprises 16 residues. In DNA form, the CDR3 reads TGCGCCAGCAGCTACGGGGGGGTTTTGGAAGTAGCTGAAGCTTTCTTT. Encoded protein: CASSYGGVLEVAEAFF.

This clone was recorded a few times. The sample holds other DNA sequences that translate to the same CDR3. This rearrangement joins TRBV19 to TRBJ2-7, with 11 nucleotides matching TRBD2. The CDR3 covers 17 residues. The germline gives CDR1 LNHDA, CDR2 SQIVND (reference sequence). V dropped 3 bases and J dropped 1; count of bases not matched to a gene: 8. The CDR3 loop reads CASSIGLAGGLSYEQYF. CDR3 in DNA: TGTGCCAGTAGTATCGGGCTAGCGGGGGGCTTGTCCTACGAGCAGTACTTC.

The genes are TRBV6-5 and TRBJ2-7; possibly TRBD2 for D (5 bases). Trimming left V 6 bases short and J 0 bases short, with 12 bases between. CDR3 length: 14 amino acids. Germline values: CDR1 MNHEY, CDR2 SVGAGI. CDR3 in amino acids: CASRASGYSYEQYF. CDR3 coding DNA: TGTGCCAGCAGGGCGTCGGGGTACTCCTACGAGCAGTACTTC.

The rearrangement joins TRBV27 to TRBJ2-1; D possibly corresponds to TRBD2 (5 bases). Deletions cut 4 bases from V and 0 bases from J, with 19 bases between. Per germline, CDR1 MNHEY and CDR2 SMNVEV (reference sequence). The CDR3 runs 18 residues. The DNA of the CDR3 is TGTGCCAGCAGTTACGGAGGTGGTGGAAGAAGCTCCTACAATGAGCAGTTCTTC. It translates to CASSYGGGGRSSYNEQFF.

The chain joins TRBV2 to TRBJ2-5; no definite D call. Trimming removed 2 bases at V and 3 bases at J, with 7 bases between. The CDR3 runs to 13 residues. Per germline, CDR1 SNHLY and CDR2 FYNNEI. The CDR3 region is CASSEFYKETQYF. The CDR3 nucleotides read TGTGCCAGCAGTGAATTCTATAAAGAGACCCAGTACTTC.

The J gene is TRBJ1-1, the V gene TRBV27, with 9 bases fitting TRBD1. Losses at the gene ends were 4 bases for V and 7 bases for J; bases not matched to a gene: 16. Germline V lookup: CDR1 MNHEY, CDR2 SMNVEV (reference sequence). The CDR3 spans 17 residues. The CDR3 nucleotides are TGTGCCAGCAGTTCAGCCGGGACAGGGTCACAAGCAGATGAAGCTTTCTTT. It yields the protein CASSSAGTGSQADEAFF.

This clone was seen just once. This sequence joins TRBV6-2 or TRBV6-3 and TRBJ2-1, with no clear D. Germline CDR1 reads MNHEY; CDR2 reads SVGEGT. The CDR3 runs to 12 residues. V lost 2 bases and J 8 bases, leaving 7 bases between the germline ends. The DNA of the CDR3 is TGTGCCAGCAGTTACGTATTTGATGAGCAGTTCTTC. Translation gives CASSYVFDEQFF.

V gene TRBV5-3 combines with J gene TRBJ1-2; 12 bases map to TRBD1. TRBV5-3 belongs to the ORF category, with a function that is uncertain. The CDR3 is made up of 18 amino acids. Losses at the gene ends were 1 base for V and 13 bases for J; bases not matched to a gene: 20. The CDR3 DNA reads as TGTGCCAGAAGCTTGTGGTGGGACAGGGGGCTTGTCGGAAGAGAGCGCACCTTC. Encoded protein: CARSLWWDRGLVGRERTF.

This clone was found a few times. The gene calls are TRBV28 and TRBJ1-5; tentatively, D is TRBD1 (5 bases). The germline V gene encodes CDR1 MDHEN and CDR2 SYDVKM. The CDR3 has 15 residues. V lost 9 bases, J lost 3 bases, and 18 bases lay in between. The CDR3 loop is CASAGWGPDNQPQHF. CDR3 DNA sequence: TGTGCCAGTGCGGGATGGGGCCCCGACAATCAGCCCCAGCATTTT.

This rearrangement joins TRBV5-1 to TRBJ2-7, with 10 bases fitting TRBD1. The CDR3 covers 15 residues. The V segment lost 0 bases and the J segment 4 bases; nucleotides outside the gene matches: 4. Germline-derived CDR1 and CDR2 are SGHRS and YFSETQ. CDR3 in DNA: TGCGCCAGCAGCTTGGCCCCGGGACAGGGGTACGAGCAGTACTTC. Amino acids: CASSLAPGQGYEQYF. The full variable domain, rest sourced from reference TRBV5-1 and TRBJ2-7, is KAGVTQTPRYLIKTRGQQVTLSCSPISGHRSVSWYQQTPGQGLQFLFEYFSETQRNKGNFPGRFSGRQFSNSRSEMNVSTLELGDSALYLCASSLAPGQGYEQYFGPGTRLTVT.

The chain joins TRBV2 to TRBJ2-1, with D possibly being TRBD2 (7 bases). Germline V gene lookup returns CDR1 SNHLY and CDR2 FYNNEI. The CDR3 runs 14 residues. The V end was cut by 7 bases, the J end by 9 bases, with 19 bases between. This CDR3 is CASIPIRGAGEQFF. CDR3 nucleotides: TGTGCCAGCATCCCTATACGGGGGGCAGGTGAGCAGTTCTTC.

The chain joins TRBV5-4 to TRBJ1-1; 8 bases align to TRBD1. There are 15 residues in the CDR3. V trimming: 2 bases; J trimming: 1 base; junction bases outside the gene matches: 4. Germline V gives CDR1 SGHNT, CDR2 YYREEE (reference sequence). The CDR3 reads CASSFQGAANTEAFF. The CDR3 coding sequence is TGTGCCAGCAGCTTTCAGGGGGCTGCGAACACTGAAGCTTTCTTT.

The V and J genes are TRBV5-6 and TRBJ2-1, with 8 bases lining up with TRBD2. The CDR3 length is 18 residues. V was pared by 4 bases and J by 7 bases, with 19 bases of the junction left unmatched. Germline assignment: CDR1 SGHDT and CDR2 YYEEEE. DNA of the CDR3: TGTGCCAGCAGCGGGCGAGAAGCGGGGCGGGGGGCAAGTAATGAGCAGTTCTTC. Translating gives CASSGREAGRGASNEQFF.

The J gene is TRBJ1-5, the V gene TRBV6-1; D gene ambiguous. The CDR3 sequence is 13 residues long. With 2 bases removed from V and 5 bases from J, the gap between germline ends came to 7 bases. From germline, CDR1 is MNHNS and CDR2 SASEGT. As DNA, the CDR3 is TGTGCCAGCAGTGAACGGTTCGATCAGCCCCAGCATTTT. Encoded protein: CASSERFDQPQHF.

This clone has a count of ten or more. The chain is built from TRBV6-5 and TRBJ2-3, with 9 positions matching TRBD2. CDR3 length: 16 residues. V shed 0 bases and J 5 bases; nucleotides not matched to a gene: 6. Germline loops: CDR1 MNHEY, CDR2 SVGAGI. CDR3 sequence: CASSYSWRGGGDTQYF. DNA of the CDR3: TGTGCCAGCAGTTACTCCTGGCGGGGGGGCGGAGATACGCAGTATTTT.

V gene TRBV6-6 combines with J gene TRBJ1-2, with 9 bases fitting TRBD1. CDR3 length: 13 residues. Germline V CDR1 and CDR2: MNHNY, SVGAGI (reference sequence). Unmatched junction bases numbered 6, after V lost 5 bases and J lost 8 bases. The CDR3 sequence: CASSQGTGHGYTF. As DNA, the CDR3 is TGTGCCAGCAGTCAAGGGACAGGGCACGGCTACACCTTC.

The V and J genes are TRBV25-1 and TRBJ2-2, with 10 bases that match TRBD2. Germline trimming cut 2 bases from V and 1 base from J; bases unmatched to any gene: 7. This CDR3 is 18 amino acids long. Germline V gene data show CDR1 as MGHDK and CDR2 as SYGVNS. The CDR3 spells CASSEVLRLAGNTGELFF. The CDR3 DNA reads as TGTGCCAGCAGTGAAGTACTGAGACTAGCGGGGAACACCGGGGAGCTGTTTTTT. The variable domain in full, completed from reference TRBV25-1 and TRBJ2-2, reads EADIYQTPRYLVIGTGKKITLECSQTMGHDKMYWYQQDPGMELHLIHYSYGVNSTEKGDLSSESTVSRIRTEHFPLTLESARPSHTSQYLCASSEVLRLAGNTGELFFGEGSRLTVL.

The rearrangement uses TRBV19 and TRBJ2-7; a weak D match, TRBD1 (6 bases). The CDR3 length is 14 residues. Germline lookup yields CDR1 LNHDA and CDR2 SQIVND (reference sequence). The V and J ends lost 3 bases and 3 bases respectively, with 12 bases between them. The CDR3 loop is CASSIGRGYYEQYF. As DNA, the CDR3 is TGTGCCAGTAGTATCGGCAGGGGATACTACGAGCAGTACTTC.

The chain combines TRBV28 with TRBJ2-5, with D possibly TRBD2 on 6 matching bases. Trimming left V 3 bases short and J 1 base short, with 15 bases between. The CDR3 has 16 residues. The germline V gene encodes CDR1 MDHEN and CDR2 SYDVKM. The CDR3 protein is CASSFLVGEVQETQYF. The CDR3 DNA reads TGTGCCAGCAGTTTCCTCGTGGGGGAGGTCCAAGAGACCCAGTACTTC.